These T cell receptor beta chains were read from a single sample in a study of radiotherapy plus CTLA-4 blockade in lung cancer. The repertoire was sequenced with immunoSEQ multiplex PCR; TCRdb's copy has only in-frame clones and lacks some. The sample consists of about 91,000 clones, roughly 70% of them appearing once. The sequencing used peripheral blood, collected from a patient treated with radiotherapy plus ipilimumab. The receptors come from a human donor with non-small cell lung cancer that progressed on radiotherapy plus ipilimumab. The CDR3 runs from the conserved cysteine through the conserved F or W. The D gene is left open where the match is weak. The size entry is marked missing in some rows and otherwise reads once, few, many or a size class.

D | J | size | V | CDR3 | DNA
- | TRBJ1-1 | few | TRBV7-9 | CASSLGPMNTEAFF | TGTGCCAGCAGCTTAGGACCGATGAACACTGAAGCTTTCTTT
TRBD1 | TRBJ2-1 | - | TRBV10-3 | CAAGTGYNEQFF | TGTGCCGCCGGGACAGGTTACAATGAGCAGTTCTTC
- | TRBJ2-1 | - | TRBV2 | CASSDQGSYNEQFF | TGTGCCAGCAGTGATCAGGGGTCCTACAATGAGCAGTTCTTC
- | TRBJ1-5 | - | TRBV6-6 | CASSYSSGAENQPQHF | TGTGCCAGCAGTTACTCGTCAGGGGCGGAAAATCAGCCCCAGCATTTT
- | TRBJ1-1 | - | TRBV30 | CAWSVPGRLPEAFF | TGTGCCTGGAGTGTACCGGGGAGACTCCCTGAAGCTTTCTTT
- | TRBJ2-2 | - | TRBV6-5 | CASSYGVTGELFF | TGTGCCAGCAGTTATGGAGTCACCGGGGAGCTGTTTTTT
TRBD1 | TRBJ1-1 | - | TRBV27 | CASSDPNRGSSEAFF | TGTGCCAGCAGTGATCCGAACAGGGGTTCATCTGAAGCTTTCTTT
TRBD2 | TRBJ2-1 | few | TRBV19 | CASRPGLEDNEQFF | TGTGCCAGCCGACCGGGACTAGAAGACAATGAGCAGTTCTTC
TRBD1 | TRBJ1-6 | - | TRBV28 | CASSTRTGGSYNSPLHF | TGTGCCAGCAGTACCCGGACAGGGGGATCCTATAATTCACCCCTCCACTTT
- | TRBJ1-2 | - | TRBV5-3 | CARSLGHANYGYTF | TGTGCCAGAAGCTTGGGACATGCAAACTATGGCTACACCTTC
- | TRBJ1-1 | few | TRBV6-1 | CASSIGQLGNTEAFF | TGTGCCAGCAGTATCGGACAGCTAGGCAACACTGAAGCTTTCTTT
- | TRBJ1-6 | - | TRBV10-3 | CAISEATASYNSPLHF | TGTGCCATCAGTGAGGCGACGGCCTCCTATAATTCACCCCTCCACTTT
- | TRBJ2-3 | - | TRBV7-8 | CASSSTRGTTDTQYF | TGTGCCAGCAGCTCCACACGGGGGACCACAGATACGCAGTATTTT
TRBD2 | TRBJ2-1 | once | TRBV2 | CASRTGTSGRGRQFF | TGTGCCAGCAGGACGGGGACTAGCGGGAGGGGAAGGCAGTTCTTC
- | TRBJ1-1 | - | TRBV7-8 | CASSSSPGNTEAFF | TGTGCCAGCAGCTCATCCCCGGGGAACACTGAAGCTTTCTTT
TRBD1 | TRBJ1-4 | once | TRBV9 | CASSAGTGVEKLFF | TGTGCCAGCAGCGCCGGGACAGGGGTGGAGAAACTGTTTTTT
TRBD1 | TRBJ1-1 | - | TRBV19 | CASSSAGGARTEAFF | TGTGCCAGTAGTTCCGCAGGGGGCGCGAGGACTGAAGCTTTCTTT
TRBD1 | TRBJ1-4 | once | TRBV5-1 | CASSSGQGGEKLFF | TGCGCCAGCAGCTCCGGACAGGGTGGGGAAAAACTGTTTTTT
- | TRBJ2-4 | - | TRBV4-2 | CASSQAVGAAKNIQYF | TGTGCCAGCAGCCAAGCGGTCGGGGCGGCCAAAAACATTCAGTACTTC
- | TRBJ2-7 | - | TRBV4-1 | CASSPPGKSIEQYF | TGCGCCAGCAGCCCCCCCGGCAAATCGATCGAGCAGTACTTC
- | TRBJ1-5 | few | TRBV9 | CASSVGGLGNQPQHF | TGTGCCAGCAGCGTAGGGGGCTTGGGCAATCAGCCCCAGCATTTT
TRBD2 | TRBJ2-4 | - | TRBV5-6 | CASSLAEAGDIQYF | TGTGCCAGCAGCTTGGCGGAGGCGGGGGACATTCAGTACTTC
- | TRBJ1-1 | - | TRBV6-6 | CASSYVAGEAFF | TGTGCCAGCAGTTACGTTGCAGGGGAAGCTTTCTTT
- | TRBJ2-3 | - | TRBV10-3 | CAISESLGGYTDTQYF | TGTGCCATCAGTGAGTCTCTTGGCGGGTACACAGATACGCAGTATTTT
- | TRBJ2-2 | once | TRBV2 | CASIFGQNTGELFF | TGTGCCAGCATTTTCGGACAGAACACCGGGGAGCTGTTTTTT
TRBD2 | TRBJ2-1 | - | TRBV5-4 | CASRGGAGALNEQFF | TGTGCCAGCAGGGGGGGAGCGGGGGCCCTCAATGAGCAGTTCTTC
- | TRBJ1-3 | few | TRBV14 | CASSGRGAGNTIYF | TGTGCCAGCAGCGGACGGGGTGCTGGAAACACCATATATTTT
TRBD2 | TRBJ2-3 | - | TRBV28 | CASSFTSGATDTQYF | TGTGCCAGCAGTTTCACTAGCGGGGCCACAGATACGCAGTATTTT
- | TRBJ2-2 | - | TRBV28 | CASSLLGENTGELFF | TGTGCCAGCAGTTTATTAGGGGAAAACACCGGGGAGCTGTTTTTT
TRBD1 | TRBJ1-2 | - | TRBV5-6 | CASSSGGVYRGRIDGYTF | TGTGCCAGCAGCTCAGGAGGCGTTTACAGGGGGCGAATCGATGGCTACACCTTC
- | TRBJ1-4 | - | TRBV28 | CASSLDRATNEKLFF | TGTGCCAGCAGTTTAGACAGAGCAACTAATGAAAAACTGTTTTTT
- | TRBJ1-2 | once | TRBV19 | CASSIDGSERNGYTF | TGTGCCAGTAGTATAGATGGGTCAGAGCGCAATGGCTACACCTTC
- | TRBJ1-1 | once | TRBV30 | CAWRRETEAFF | TGTGCCTGGAGGAGGGAAACTGAAGCTTTCTTT
- | TRBJ2-1 | - | TRBV4-2 | CASSQELAGTYNEQFF | TGTGCCAGCAGCCAAGAGTTGGCGGGGACCTACAATGAGCAGTTCTTC